The TCR beta chain described here comes from a study of human T cells and chemical hapten exposure (dated by TCRdb to the early 2020s). Broadly, across the study: Libraries were combined into a pool for sequencing, and differences in TCR yield between samples came mainly from small differences in library volumes within the pool. In alopecia patients, the study followed how the peripheral blood TCR repertoire changed in vivo over primary and secondary sensitization to diphenylcyclopropenone (DPC), a hapten. From each blood RNA sample, both TCR alpha and TCR beta chains were sequenced.

The time point label on this specimen signifies: healthy volunteer bleed at 2 weeks. Total RNA was isolated from unfractionated whole blood collected in Tempus Blood RNA tubes. Five or six healthy volunteers served as TCR sequencing controls and were bled at day 0, 2 weeks and 6 weeks. This clonotype was detected a few times. Its antigen is currently not known. The record has no base qualities; no much larger clone is one base away. V loses 5 bases of germline sequence and J loses 5 bases, and the interval between the two ends is 19 bases. As encoded in the germline V gene (reference sequence), CDR1 is LNHNV while CDR2 is YYDKDF. The CDR3 contains 16 residues, cysteine and phenylalanine counted. The read is trimmed to its CDR3 DNA, 48 bases read in frame from base 1. General study outcomes and caveats: Repeated subsampling changed both the strength of the expansion versus patch-test correlation and the threshold at which the correlation became significant. DPC sensitization did not change how many TCRs were above 1 in 1000 frequency, and no evidence was found of alterations in global repertoire structure.

Library preparation was by RACE. The instrument was a NextSeq 500. Library preparation attached unique molecular identifiers to individual cDNA molecules for quantitative, reproducible TCR counting. Under the source paper's analysis protocol: Samples had a median of approximately 93,000 TCRs, with a range from 23,224 to 690,600. V, J and CDR3 annotation of the TCR reads was performed with the Decombinator software suite. For PS versus PT1 abundance plots, all samples were subsampled to the same number of TCRs (28,000). TCRs were defined as expanded if absent before sensitization and observed at least eight times at the 2-week time point. TCRdb passed the public sequencing reads through fastp at Q25 and MiXCR, retaining productive beta sequences. Entries are consolidated by CDR3 protein sequence, retaining the most common genes and DNA. TCRdb assigned the V and J calls; the authors' analysis was not used. This sample lists 100,000 to 150,000 distinct CDR3 sequences; 8.5% to 9.5% were detected once. 1.5% to 2% of the sample belongs to the ten largest clones.

Sequenced sample: whole blood. This receptor chain uses TRBV15 and TRBJ2-1; a tentative D call is TRBD1 (6 bases match). This clonotype was obtained from a male donor in good health. Some clones in this sample may be carry-over from other donors' samples. This receptor carries the CDR3 CATSSELGQGNNEQFF. The sequence in DNA is TGTGCCACCAGCTCCGAGTTAGGGCAGGGGAACAATGAGCAGTTCTTC.